These 5 T cell receptor beta chains share one sample of origin, sequenced in a study of cytomegalovirus exposure and HLA in healthy donors. The protocol was immunoSEQ multiplex PCR, while the TCRdb copy is restricted to in-frame clones and leaves out a portion. The table records 100,000 to 150,000 clones, roughly nine tenths of them present only once. Input material: PBMCs. These receptors were collected from a young woman in good health and CMV-seronegative.

V and J are TRBV19 and TRBJ1-3; D is possibly TRBD1 (5 bases). From germline, CDR1 is LNHDA and CDR2 SQIVND (reference sequence). V gave up 7 bases and J gave up 0 bases, with 10 bases separating them. The CDR3 covers 14 residues. CDR3 nucleotides: TGTGCCAGTACTCAGGGTTACTCTGGAAACACCATATATTTT. Translating it yields CASTQGYSGNTIYF.

This clone was seen a handful of times. The chain carries TRBV19 and TRBJ1-2, with 10 bases fitting TRBD1. The CDR3 spans 16 residues. Per the germline V gene, CDR1 is LNHDA and CDR2 is SQIVND (reference sequence). The trim removed 6 bases at V and 3 bases at J, leaving 10 bases unmatched. The CDR3 protein is CASSLRGTGADYGYTF. In DNA, the CDR3 is TGTGCCAGTAGCCTTCGGGGGACAGGGGCTGACTATGGCTACACCTTC. The full variable domain, completed using reference TRBV19 and TRBJ1-2, is DGGITQSPKYLFRKEGQNVTLSCEQNLNHDAMYWYRQDPGQGLRLIYYSQIVNDFQKGDIAEGYSVSREKKESFPLTVTSAQKNPTAFYLCASSLRGTGADYGYTFGSGTRLTVV.

This clone was counted between two and nine times. V is TRBV19 and J is TRBJ1-2; 7 bases map to TRBD1. The CDR3 consists of 15 residues. From germline, CDR1 is LNHDA and CDR2 SQIVND (reference sequence). J lost 2 bases, V lost 4 bases, and 7 bases had no gene match. CDR3 in amino acids: CASSTSLGQNYGYTF. CDR3 DNA: TGTGCCAGTAGTACATCCCTGGGACAGAACTATGGCTACACCTTC.

With respect to this clone: The same CDR3 is also encoded by other DNA sequences in this sample. This sequence joins TRBV4-3 and TRBJ2-1; TRBD1 aligns across 10 bases. Germline CDR1 and CDR2: LGHNA and YSLEER. The CDR3 runs 15 residues. V dropped 3 bases and J dropped 6; count of bases not matched to a gene: 5. CDR3 coding DNA: TGCGCCAGCAGCCAGGGACAGGGGTACGGCAATGAGCAGTTCTTC. Its protein product is CASSQGQGYGNEQFF.

V usage is TRBV10-3 and J usage is TRBJ2-7; 9 bases align to TRBD2. The junction had 13 bases not matched to a gene; V was cut back by 8 bases and J by 5 bases. The CDR3 consists of 15 residues. Germline CDR1 and CDR2: ENHRY and SYGVKD. CDR3 sequence: CAISRGQREADEQYF. Written as DNA, the CDR3 is TGTGCCATCTCTAGGGGGCAGCGGGAGGCAGACGAGCAGTACTTC.